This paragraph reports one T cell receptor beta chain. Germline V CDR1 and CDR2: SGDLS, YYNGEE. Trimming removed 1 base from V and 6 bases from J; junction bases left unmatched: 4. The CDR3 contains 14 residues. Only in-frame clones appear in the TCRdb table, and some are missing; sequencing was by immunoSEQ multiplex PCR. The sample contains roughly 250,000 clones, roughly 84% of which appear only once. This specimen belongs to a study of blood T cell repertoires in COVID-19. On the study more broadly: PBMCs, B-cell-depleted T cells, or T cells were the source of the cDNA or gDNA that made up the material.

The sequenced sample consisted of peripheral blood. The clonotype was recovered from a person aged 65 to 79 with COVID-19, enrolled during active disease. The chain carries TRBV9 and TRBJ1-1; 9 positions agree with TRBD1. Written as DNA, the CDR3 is TGTGCCAGCAGCGTAATGGACAGGGGAGCTGAAGCTTTCTTT. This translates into CASSVMDRGAEAFF. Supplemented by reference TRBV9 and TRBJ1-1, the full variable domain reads DSGVTQTPKHLITATGQRVTLRCSPRSGDLSVYWYQQSLDQGLQFLIQYYNGEERAKGNILERFSAQQFPDLHSELNLSSLELGDSALYFCASSVMDRGAEAFFGQGTRLTVV.